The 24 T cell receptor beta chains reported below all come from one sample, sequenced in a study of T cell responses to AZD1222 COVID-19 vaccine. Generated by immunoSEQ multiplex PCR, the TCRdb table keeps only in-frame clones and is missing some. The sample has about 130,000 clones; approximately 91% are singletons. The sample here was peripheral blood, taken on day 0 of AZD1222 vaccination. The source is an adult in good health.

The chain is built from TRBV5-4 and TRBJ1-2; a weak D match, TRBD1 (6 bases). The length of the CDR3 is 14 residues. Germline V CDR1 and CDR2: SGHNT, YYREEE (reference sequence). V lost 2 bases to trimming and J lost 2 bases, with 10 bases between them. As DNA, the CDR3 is TGTGCCAGCAGCTTTTACAGGGCGAACTATGGCTACACCTTC. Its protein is CASSFYRANYGYTF.

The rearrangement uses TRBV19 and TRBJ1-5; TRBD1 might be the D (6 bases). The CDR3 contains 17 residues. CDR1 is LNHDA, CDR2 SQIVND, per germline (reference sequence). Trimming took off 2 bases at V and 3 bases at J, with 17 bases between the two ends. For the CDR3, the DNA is TGTGCCAGTAGTATATATGGACAGACACTCACCAATCAGCCCCAGCATTTT. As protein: CASSIYGQTLTNQPQHF.

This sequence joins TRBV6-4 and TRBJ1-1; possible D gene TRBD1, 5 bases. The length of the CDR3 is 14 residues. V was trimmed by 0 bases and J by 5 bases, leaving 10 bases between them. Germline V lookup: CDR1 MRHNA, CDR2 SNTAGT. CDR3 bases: TGTGCCAGCAGTGACTCGACAGTCACTACTGAAGCTTTCTTT. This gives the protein CASSDSTVTTEAFF.

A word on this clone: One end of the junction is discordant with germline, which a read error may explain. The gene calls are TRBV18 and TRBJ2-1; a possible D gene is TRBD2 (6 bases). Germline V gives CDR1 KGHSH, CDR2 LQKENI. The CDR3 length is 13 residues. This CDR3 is CVSSPFAGSDWFF. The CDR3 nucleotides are TGTGTCAGCTCACCCTTTGCGGGGAGCGATTGGTTCTTC.

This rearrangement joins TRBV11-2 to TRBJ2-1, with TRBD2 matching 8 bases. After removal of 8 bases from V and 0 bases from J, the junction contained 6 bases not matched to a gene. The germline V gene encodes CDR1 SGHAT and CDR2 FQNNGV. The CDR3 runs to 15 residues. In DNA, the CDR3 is TGTGCCAGCTTCCCGGGGGGGAGCTCCTACAATGAGCAGTTCTTC. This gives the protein CASFPGGSSYNEQFF.

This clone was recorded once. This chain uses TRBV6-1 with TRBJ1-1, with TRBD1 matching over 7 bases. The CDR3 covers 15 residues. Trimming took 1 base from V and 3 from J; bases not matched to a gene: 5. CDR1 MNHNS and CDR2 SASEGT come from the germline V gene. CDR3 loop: CASSEGTGQHTEAFF. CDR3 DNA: TGTGCCAGCAGTGAAGGGACGGGACAGCACACTGAAGCTTTCTTT.

The chain's CDR3 is CASSPLADSYNEQFF. DNA for the CDR3: TGTGCCAGTAGCCCCCTAGCGGACTCCTACAATGAGCAGTTCTTC. V gene TRBV19 combines with J gene TRBJ2-1; 7 nucleotides align to TRBD2. V lost 6 bases, J lost 0 bases, and 5 bases stayed unmatched. Per germline, CDR1 LNHDA and CDR2 SQIVND (reference sequence). The length of the CDR3 is 15 residues.

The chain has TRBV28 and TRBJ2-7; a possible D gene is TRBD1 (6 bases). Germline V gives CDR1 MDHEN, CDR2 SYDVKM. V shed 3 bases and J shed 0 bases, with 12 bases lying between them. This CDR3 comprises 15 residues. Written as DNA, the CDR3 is TGTGCCAGCAGTTTTGGGGGCGAAAGCTCCTACGAGCAGTACTTC. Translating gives CASSFGGESSYEQYF.

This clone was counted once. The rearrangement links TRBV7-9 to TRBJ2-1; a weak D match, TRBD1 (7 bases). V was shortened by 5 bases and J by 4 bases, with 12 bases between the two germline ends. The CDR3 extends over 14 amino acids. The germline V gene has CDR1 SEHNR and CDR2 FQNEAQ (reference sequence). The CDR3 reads CASSAGGTYNEQFF. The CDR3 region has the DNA TGTGCCAGCAGCGCAGGGGGGACATACAATGAGCAGTTCTTC.

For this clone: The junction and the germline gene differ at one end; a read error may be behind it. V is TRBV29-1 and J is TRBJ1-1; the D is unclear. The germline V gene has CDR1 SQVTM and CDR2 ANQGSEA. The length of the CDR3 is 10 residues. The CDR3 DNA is TGTAAGGTGTCGAACACTGAAGCTTTCTTT. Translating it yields CKVSNTEAFF.

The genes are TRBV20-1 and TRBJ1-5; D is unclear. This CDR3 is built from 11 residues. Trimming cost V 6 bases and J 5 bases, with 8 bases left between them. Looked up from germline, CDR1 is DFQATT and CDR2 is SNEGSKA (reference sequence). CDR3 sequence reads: CSAWAHQPQHF. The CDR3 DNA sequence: TGCAGTGCGTGGGCTCATCAGCCCCAGCATTTT.

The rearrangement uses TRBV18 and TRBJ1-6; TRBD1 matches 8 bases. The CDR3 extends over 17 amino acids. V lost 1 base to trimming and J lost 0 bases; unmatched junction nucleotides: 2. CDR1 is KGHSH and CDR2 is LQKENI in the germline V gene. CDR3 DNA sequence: TGTGCCAGCTCACCACGGGACAGGAGCTCCTATAATTCACCCCTCCACTTT. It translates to CASSPRDRSSYNSPLHF.

CDR3 in DNA: TGTGCCAGCGTCCAAGACGGCACAACTAATGAAAAACTGTTTTTT. Translating gives CASVQDGTTNEKLFF. The V gene is TRBV2, the J gene TRBJ1-4, with no clear D. Germline CDR1 is SNHLY and CDR2 is FYNNEI. Trimming removed 8 bases at V and 0 bases at J, with 13 bases between. This CDR3 is built from 15 residues.

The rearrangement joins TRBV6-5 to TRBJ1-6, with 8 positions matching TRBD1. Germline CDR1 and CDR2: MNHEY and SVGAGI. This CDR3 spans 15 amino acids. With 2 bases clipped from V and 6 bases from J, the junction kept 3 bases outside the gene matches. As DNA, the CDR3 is TGTGCCAGCAGTTACGGGACAGGTGGTAATTCACCCCTCCACTTT. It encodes CASSYGTGGNSPLHF.

The CDR3 DNA reads as TGTGCCAGCAGCCGGCAAACCGGCGGGGGACAAGGTTACTACACCTTC. This codes for CASSRQTGGGQGYYTF. The V call is TRBV14, the J call TRBJ1-2, with D maybe TRBD1 (6 bases). This CDR3 region has 16 residues. V lost 4 bases and J 10 bases, leaving 25 bases between the germline ends. Germline CDR1 SGHDN, CDR2 FVKESK.

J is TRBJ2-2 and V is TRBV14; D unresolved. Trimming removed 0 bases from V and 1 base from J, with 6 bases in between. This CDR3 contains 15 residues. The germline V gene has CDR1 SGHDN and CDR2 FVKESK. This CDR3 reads CASSQETGNTGELFF. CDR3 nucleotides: TGTGCCAGCAGCCAAGAAACCGGGAACACCGGGGAGCTGTTTTTT.

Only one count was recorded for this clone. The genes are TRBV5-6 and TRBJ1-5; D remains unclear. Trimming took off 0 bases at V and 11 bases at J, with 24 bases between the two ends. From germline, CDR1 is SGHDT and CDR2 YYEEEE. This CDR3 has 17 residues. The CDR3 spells CASSLAGHHRVANAQHF. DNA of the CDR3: TGTGCCAGCAGCTTGGCCGGCCATCACCGTGTAGCAAATGCCCAGCATTTT.

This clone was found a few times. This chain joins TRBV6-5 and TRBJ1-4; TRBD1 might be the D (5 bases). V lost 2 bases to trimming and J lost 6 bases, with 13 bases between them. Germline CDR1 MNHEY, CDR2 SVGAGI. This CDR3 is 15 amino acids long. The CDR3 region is CASSYGGAVDEKLFF. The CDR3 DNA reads TGTGCCAGCAGTTACGGTGGGGCGGTGGATGAAAAACTGTTTTTT.

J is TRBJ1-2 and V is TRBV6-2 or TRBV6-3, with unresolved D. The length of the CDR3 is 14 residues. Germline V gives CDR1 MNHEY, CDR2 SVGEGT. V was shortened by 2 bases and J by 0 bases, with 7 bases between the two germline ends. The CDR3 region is CASSYPQSNYGYTF. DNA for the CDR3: TGTGCCAGCAGTTACCCGCAGTCTAACTATGGCTACACCTTC.

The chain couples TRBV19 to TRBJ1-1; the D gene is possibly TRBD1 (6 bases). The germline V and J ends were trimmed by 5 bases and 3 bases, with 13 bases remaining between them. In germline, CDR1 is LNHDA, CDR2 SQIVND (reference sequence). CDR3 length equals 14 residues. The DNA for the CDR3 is TGTGCCAGTAGTCTACAGGGAGGGGACACTGAAGCTTTCTTT. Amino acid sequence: CASSLQGGDTEAFF. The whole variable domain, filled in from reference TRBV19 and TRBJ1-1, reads DGGITQSPKYLFRKEGQNVTLSCEQNLNHDAMYWYRQDPGQGLRLIYYSQIVNDFQKGDIAEGYSVSREKKESFPLTVTSAQKNPTAFYLCASSLQGGDTEAFFGQGTRLTVV.

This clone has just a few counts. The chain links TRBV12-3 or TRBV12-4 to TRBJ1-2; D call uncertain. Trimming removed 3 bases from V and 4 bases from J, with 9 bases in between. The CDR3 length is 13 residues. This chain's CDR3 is CASSLGRGYGYTF. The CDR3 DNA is TGTGCCAGCAGTTTGGGTCGGGGCTATGGCTACACCTTC.

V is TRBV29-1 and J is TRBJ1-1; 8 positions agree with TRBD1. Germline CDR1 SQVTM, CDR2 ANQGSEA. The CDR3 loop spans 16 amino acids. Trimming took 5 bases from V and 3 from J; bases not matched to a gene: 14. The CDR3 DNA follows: TGCAGCGTTCAAAACCGGACAGGGCAAAGGGACACTGAAGCTTTCTTT. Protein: CSVQNRTGQRDTEAFF.

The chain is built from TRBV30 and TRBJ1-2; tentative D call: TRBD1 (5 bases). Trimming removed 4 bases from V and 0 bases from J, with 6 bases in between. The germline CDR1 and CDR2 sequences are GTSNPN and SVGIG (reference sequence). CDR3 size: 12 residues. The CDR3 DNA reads TGTGCCTGGACGACAGCTAACTATGGCTACACCTTC. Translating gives CAWTTANYGYTF. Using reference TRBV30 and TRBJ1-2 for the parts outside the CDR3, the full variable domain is SQTIHQWPATLVQPVGSPLSLECTVEGTSNPNLYWYRQAAGRGLQLLFYSVGIGQISSEVPQNLSASRPQDRQFILSSKKLLLSDSGFYLCAWTTANYGYTFGSGTRLTVV.

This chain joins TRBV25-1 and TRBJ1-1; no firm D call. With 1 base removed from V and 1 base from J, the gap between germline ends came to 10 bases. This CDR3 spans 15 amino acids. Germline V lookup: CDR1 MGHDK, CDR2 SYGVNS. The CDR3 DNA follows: TGTGCCAGCAGTGAATCGGGGAGTGGGAACACTGAAGCTTTCTTT. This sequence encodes CASSESGSGNTEAFF.